The rows below give T cell receptor beta chains drawn from one sample of a study of blood T cell repertoires in COVID-19. Measured with immunoSEQ multiplex PCR; TCRdb has only the in-frame clones, and not every one. The sample lists 200,000 to 250,000 clones, about 85% occurring once. The source material was peripheral blood. The receptors were gathered from a woman in her fifties or sixties who had recovered from COVID-19. CDR3s include the opening cysteine and the closing phenylalanine or tryptophan. A D gene is named only where the DNA matches it firmly. A row's size may be missing; if present it is once, few, many or a size class.

few	TRBD1	TRBV2	18	TRBJ1-5	CASRGRDRGPKGNQPQHF	TGTGCCAGCAGAGGCAGAGACAGGGGCCCTAAGGGCAATCAGCCCCAGCATTTT
NA	TRBD1	TRBV9	15	TRBJ1-3	CASSTHRGLGNTIYF	TGTGCCAGCAGCACTCACAGGGGGCTCGGAAACACCATATATTTT
once	TRBD1	TRBV27	14	TRBJ2-7	CASSIGTGAYEQYF	TGTGCCAGCAGTATTGGGACAGGAGCCTACGAGCAGTACTTC
NA	TRBD2	TRBV10-3	13	TRBJ2-5	CAISAGLGETQYF	TGTGCCATCAGCGCGGGACTAGGGGAGACCCAGTACTTC
once	NA	TRBV2	15	TRBJ2-6	CASSAVRSGANVLTF	TGTGCCAGCAGTGCCGTCAGGTCTGGGGCCAACGTCCTGACTTTC
once	TRBD1	TRBV10-3	16	TRBJ1-1	CAISESLAGGNTEAFF	TGTGCCATCAGTGAGTCTCTAGCAGGGGGGAACACTGAAGCTTTCTTT
few	NA	TRBV7-9	14	TRBJ2-2	CASSLGPGPGELFF	TGTGCCAGCAGCTTAGGCCCAGGGCCCGGGGAGCTGTTTTTT
NA	TRBD1	TRBV12-3/TRBV12-4	12	TRBJ1-1	CASRGTGGESFF	TGTGCCAGCCGTGGGACAGGGGGCGAGTCTTTCTTT
NA	TRBD2	TRBV9	14	TRBJ2-5	CASSVGPSGGTQYF	TGTGCCAGCAGCGTAGGACCCAGCGGGGGAACCCAGTACTTC
NA	NA	TRBV2	13	TRBJ2-6	CASSVDTANVLTF	TGTGCCAGCAGTGTCGACACGGCCAACGTCCTGACTTTC
few	NA	TRBV7-8	14	TRBJ2-2	CASSFAPHSGELFF	TGTGCCAGCAGCTTCGCCCCCCACTCCGGGGAGCTGTTTTTT
NA	TRBD1	TRBV5-1	15	TRBJ2-7	CASSLAWDRNYEQYF	TGCGCCAGCAGCTTGGCCTGGGACAGGAACTACGAGCAGTACTTC
NA	NA	TRBV2	15	TRBJ1-4	CASSEEQGTNEKLFF	TGTGCCAGCAGTGAAGAACAGGGCACTAATGAAAAACTGTTTTTT
NA	NA	TRBV21-1	15	TRBJ1-4	CASSKRYREGEKLFF	TGTGCCAGCAGCAAAAGGTACAGGGAAGGGGAAAAACTGTTTTTT
NA	NA	TRBV4-1	16	TRBJ2-3	CASSQESSQGTDTQYF	TGCGCCAGCAGCCAAGAGTCCTCCCAGGGCACAGATACGCAGTATTTT
NA	TRBD1	TRBV7-2	16	TRBJ1-1	CASSFVDRGVNTEAFF	TGTGCCAGCAGCTTTGTTGACAGGGGCGTTAACACTGAAGCTTTCTTT
NA	NA	TRBV5-6	14	TRBJ1-2	CASSPEDRNYGYTF	TGTGCCAGCAGCCCTGAAGACAGGAACTATGGCTACACCTTC
NA	NA	TRBV2	14	TRBJ1-2	CASSVGRANYGYTF	TGTGCCAGCAGTGTTGGCAGGGCTAACTATGGCTACACCTTC
NA	NA	TRBV2	14	TRBJ2-7	CATVPALLGDEQYF	TGTGCCACAGTCCCCGCGCTCCTAGGGGACGAGCAGTACTTC
NA	NA	TRBV19	14	TRBJ1-3	CASRDSVSGNTIYF	TGTGCCAGTAGAGACAGTGTCTCTGGAAACACCATATATTTT
NA	NA	TRBV12-5	13	TRBJ1-1	CASGREGGTEAFF	TGTGCTAGTGGCCGGGAGGGGGGAACTGAAGCTTTCTTT
NA	TRBD1	TRBV15	14	TRBJ1-2	CATSSGTGGEGYTF	TGTGCCACCAGCTCTGGAACAGGGGGCGAGGGCTACACCTTC
NA	TRBD1	TRBV19	13	TRBJ1-2	CASSPGTGHGYTF	TGTGCCAGTAGTCCTGGGACAGGACATGGCTACACCTTC
NA	NA	TRBV11-2	18	TRBJ1-6	CASSLAGGALDYNSPLHF	TGTGCCAGCAGCTTAGCGGGAGGGGCCCTTGATTATAATTCACCCCTCCACTTT
NA	NA	TRBV4-1	15	TRBJ2-1	CASSQRGQGGNEQFF	TGCGCCAGCAGCCAACGAGGTCAGGGTGGAAATGAGCAGTTCTTC
NA	NA	TRBV29-1	17	TRBJ2-1	CSVELGEGPSSYNEQFF	TGCAGCGTTGAACTGGGAGAGGGCCCCTCATCCTACAATGAGCAGTTCTTC
NA	TRBD1	TRBV5-5	17	TRBJ2-5	CASSFGTGLLLKETQYF	TGTGCCAGCAGCTTCGGGACAGGGTTATTACTAAAAGAGACCCAGTACTTC
NA	NA	TRBV6-1	15	TRBJ1-5	CASSDRVDSNQPQHF	TGTGCCAGCAGTGATCGGGTAGATAGCAATCAGCCCCAGCATTTT
NA	TRBD1	TRBV19	16	TRBJ1-1	CASSPDRGLGNTEAFF	TGTGCCAGTAGTCCCGACAGGGGTTTGGGGAACACTGAAGCTTTCTTT
NA	NA	TRBV7-9	14	TRBJ2-5	CASSLGQGQETQYF	TGTGCCAGCAGCTTAGGTCAGGGACAAGAGACCCAGTACTTC
NA	TRBD2	TRBV10-3	14	TRBJ2-1	CAISESRGGDEQFF	TGTGCCATCAGTGAGTCTCGGGGAGGGGATGAGCAGTTCTTC
NA	TRBD2	TRBV13	19	TRBJ2-5	CASSAIAIIAGELQETQYF	TGTGCCAGCAGTGCAATCGCTATCATAGCGGGGGAGCTCCAAGAGACCCAGTACTTC
NA	NA	TRBV2	15	TRBJ1-3	CASSRTGFPGNTIYF	TGTGCCAGCAGCCGTACAGGGTTCCCTGGAAACACCATATATTTT
NA	TRBD1	TRBV6-5	13	TRBJ1-2	CASRKTGAYGYTF	TGTGCCAGCAGGAAGACAGGGGCCTATGGCTACACCTTC
NA	TRBD2	TRBV6-2/TRBV6-3	18	TRBJ2-5	CASSYVNPGTRLGETQYF	TGTGCCAGCAGTTACGTCAATCCCGGGACTAGGTTGGGGGAGACCCAGTACTTC
once	NA	TRBV5-6	16	TRBJ1-1	CASSLQGYHANTEAFF	TGTGCCAGCAGTCTGCAGGGATATCACGCGAACACTGAAGCTTTCTTT
once	TRBD2	TRBV30	15	TRBJ2-1	CAWSVGGSSYNEQFF	TGTGCCTGGAGTGTGGGCGGGAGCTCCTACAATGAGCAGTTCTTC
once	NA	TRBV7-9	15	TRBJ1-2	CASSLGLGQSFVYTF	TGTGCCAGCAGCCTAGGGCTAGGACAGTCGTTCGTCTACACCTTC
NA	TRBD1	TRBV6-8	11	TRBJ2-5	CASRTGETQYF	TGTGCCAGCAGGACAGGGGAGACCCAGTACTTC
NA	NA	TRBV6-1	16	TRBJ1-2	CASSDSGRGKNYGYTF	TGTGCCAGCAGTGATAGCGGGAGGGGCAAGAACTATGGCTACACCTTC
NA	NA	TRBV9	13	TRBJ1-1	CASSATQGNKAFF	TGTGCCAGCAGCGCGACACAGGGAAACAAAGCTTTCTTT
few	TRBD2	TRBV9	14	TRBJ2-4	CASSAGGGPDIQYF	TGTGCCAGCAGCGCTGGGGGAGGGCCGGACATTCAGTACTTC
NA	NA	TRBV6-6	14	TRBJ1-2	CASSYDDYNYGYTF	TGTGCCAGCAGTTACGACGACTACAACTATGGCTACACCTTC
once	TRBD2	TRBV2	16	TRBJ2-2	CASLELAGRNTGELFF	TGTGCCAGCCTAGAACTAGCGGGGCGGAACACCGGGGAGCTGTTTTTT
few	TRBD1	TRBV9	18	TRBJ2-2	CASSEQGSGRWATGELFF	TGTGCCAGCAGCGAACAGGGGTCCGGCCGGTGGGCCACCGGGGAGCTGTTTTTT
NA	NA	TRBV7-2	14	TRBJ1-2	CASSSQGQGYGYTF	TGTGCCAGCAGCTCCCAGGGGCAAGGGTATGGCTACACCTTC
NA	NA	TRBV19	15	TRBJ2-1	CATTGGTVSYNEQFF	TGTGCCACCACAGGTGGGACTGTTTCCTACAATGAGCAGTTCTTC
few	NA	TRBV2	12	TRBJ2-2	CASLRWTGELFF	TGTGCCAGCCTTCGGTGGACCGGGGAGCTGTTTTTT
NA	NA	TRBV5-1	14	TRBJ2-6	CASSLIGGANVLTF	TGCGCCAGCAGCTTGATCGGTGGGGCCAACGTCCTGACTTTC
NA	TRBD2	TRBV19	14	TRBJ2-7	CASSIVLAGDQQYF	TGTGCCAGTAGTATAGTCCTAGCGGGGGATCAGCAGTACTTC
NA	TRBD1	TRBV7-7	13	TRBJ2-7	CASSLGDRGEQYF	TGTGCTAGCAGCTTAGGGGACAGGGGGGAGCAGTACTTC
NA	NA	TRBV2	13	TRBJ1-1	CASKVQGDTEAFF	TGTGCCAGCAAGGTCCAGGGCGACACTGAAGCTTTCTTT
NA	TRBD1	TRBV10-3	13	TRBJ1-1	CAISETGVGEAFF	TGTGCCATCAGTGAGACAGGGGTGGGTGAAGCTTTCTTT
NA	TRBD1	TRBV6-5	14	TRBJ1-2	CASRAGTAAYGYTF	TGTGCCAGCAGAGCCGGGACAGCGGCCTATGGCTACACCTTC
NA	TRBD1	TRBV10-3	14	TRBJ2-1	CAIRGTGGSNEQFF	TGTGCCATCAGGGGGACAGGGGGCTCCAATGAGCAGTTCTTC
NA	NA	TRBV5-1	13	TRBJ1-1	CASSLGVNTEAFF	TGCGCCAGCAGCTTGGGAGTTAACACTGAAGCTTTCTTT
NA	TRBD1	TRBV11-2	13	TRBJ2-4	CASSYNRGNIQYF	TGTGCCAGCAGCTATAACAGGGGTAACATTCAGTACTTC